The 6 T cell receptor beta chains below all came from one sample that was sequenced in a study of vaccination and CD4 T cells after COVID-19. Regarding treatment: 10-day PBMC culture with coronavirus spike peptide pools or control peptides (ViraFEST assay). The Oncomine TCR Beta short-read assay generated sequence data from the DNA of cultured CD4+ T cells. Via MiXCR, TCRdb re-called the PCR reads, giving one row per CDR3 protein. The data show approximately 9,500 distinct CDR3 sequences, roughly 24% seen once. Their target antigens are unknown. The material sequenced was CD4+ T cells from blood, cultured in vitro, taken after SARS-CoV-2 vaccination. The receptor source for this set is a human donor who had recovered from COVID-19.

This clonotype was counted only a few times. The chain couples TRBV7-6 to TRBJ2-1; 10 nucleotides align to TRBD2. The germline V gene encodes CDR1 SGHVS and CDR2 FNYEAQ. The CDR3 runs 16 residues. The ends lost 5 bases at V and 11 bases at J; junction bases unmatched: 15. The CDR3 protein is CASSGQLAGSDLKQFF. The CDR3 DNA follows: TGTGCCAGCAGCGGTCAACTAGCGGGGTCCGATCTAAAGCAGTTCTTC.

The chain recombines TRBV7-2 with TRBJ2-2; D may be TRBD1 or TRBD2 (5 bases each). The CDR3 is made up of 15 amino acids. The V gene's germline CDR1 is SGHTA and CDR2 FQGNSA. Trimming removed 2 bases at V and 5 bases at J, with 12 bases between. This CDR3 is CASSLRRGETGELFF. As DNA, the CDR3 is TGTGCCAGCAGCTTACGGAGAGGGGAGACCGGGGAGCTGTTTTTT.

This clonotype counts as medium-sized. This chain uses TRBV6-2 or TRBV6-3 with TRBJ2-1, with unresolved D. Trimming pared 7 bases from V and 9 bases from J, leaving 19 bases between. From germline, CDR1 is MNHEY and CDR2 SVGEGT. CDR3 length: 14 residues. CDR3 loop: CASTQTTNHGEQFF. The CDR3 coding sequence is TGTGCCAGCACCCAAACTACGAATCATGGTGAGCAGTTCTTC.

The CDR3 protein is CASTPGTGAYGYTF. In DNA, the CDR3 is TGTGCCAGCACCCCCGGGACAGGGGCATATGGCTACACCTTC. The chain couples TRBV12-3 or TRBV12-4 to TRBJ1-2; TRBD1 agrees at 10 bases. The CDR3 runs to 14 residues. With 7 bases clipped from V and 5 bases from J, the junction kept 7 bases outside the gene matches.

J is TRBJ1-5 and V is TRBV21-1. TRBV21-1 is classified as a pseudogene. This CDR3 spans 11 amino acids. CDR3 DNA: TGTGCCAGCAGCCAGCCTGGGGCCCAGCATTTT. This encodes CASSQPGAQHF.

The table lists this clonotype with a few counts. The genes are TRBV6-2 or TRBV6-3 and TRBJ2-3; D perhaps matches TRBD2 (6 bases). Trimming shortened V by 6 bases and J by 3 bases, and 25 bases separated the two germline ends. The CDR3 sequence is 18 residues long. Germline V gives CDR1 MNHEY, CDR2 SVGEGT. The CDR3 DNA reads TGTGCCAGCAGCCATGCCGCGGCTAGCGCCCGGGGGACAGATACGCAGTATTTT. It translates to CASSHAAASARGTDTQYF.